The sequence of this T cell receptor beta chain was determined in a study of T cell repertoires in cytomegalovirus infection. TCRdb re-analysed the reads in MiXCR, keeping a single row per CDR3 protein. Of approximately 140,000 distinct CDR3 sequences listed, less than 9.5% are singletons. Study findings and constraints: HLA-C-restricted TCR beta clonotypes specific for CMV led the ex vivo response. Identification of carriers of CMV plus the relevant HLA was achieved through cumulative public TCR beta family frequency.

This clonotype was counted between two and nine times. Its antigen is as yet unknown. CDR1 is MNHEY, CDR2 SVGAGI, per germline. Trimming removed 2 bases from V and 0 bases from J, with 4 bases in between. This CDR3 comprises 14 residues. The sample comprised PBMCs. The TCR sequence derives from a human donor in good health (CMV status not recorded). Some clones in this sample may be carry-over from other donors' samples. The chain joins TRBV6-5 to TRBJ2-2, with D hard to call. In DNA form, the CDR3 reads TGTGCCAGCAGTTACAACCCGAACACCGGGGAGCTGTTTTTT. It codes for CASSYNPNTGELFF.